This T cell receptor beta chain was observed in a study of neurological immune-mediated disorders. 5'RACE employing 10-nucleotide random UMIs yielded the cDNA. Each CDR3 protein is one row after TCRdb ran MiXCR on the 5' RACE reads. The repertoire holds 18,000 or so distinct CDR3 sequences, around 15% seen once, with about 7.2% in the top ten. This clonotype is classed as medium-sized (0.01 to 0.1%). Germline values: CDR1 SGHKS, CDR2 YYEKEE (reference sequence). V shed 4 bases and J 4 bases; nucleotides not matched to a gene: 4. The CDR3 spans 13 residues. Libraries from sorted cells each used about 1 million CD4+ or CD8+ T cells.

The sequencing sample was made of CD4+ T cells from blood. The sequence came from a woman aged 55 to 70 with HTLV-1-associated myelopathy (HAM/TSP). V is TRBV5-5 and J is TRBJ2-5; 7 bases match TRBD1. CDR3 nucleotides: TGTGCCAGCAGCCTCGGACAGGTAGAGACCCAGTACTTC. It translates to CASSLGQVETQYF.